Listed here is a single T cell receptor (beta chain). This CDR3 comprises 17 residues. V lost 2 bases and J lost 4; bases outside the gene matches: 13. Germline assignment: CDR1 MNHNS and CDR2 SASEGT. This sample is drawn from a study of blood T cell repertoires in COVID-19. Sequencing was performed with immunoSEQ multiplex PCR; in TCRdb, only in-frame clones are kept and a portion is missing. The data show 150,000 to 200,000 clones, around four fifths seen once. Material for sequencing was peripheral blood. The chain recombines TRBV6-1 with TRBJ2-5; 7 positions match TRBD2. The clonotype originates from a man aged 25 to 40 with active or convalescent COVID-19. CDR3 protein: CASSESLIIAGPETQYF. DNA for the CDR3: TGTGCCAGCAGTGAATCCCTCATTATAGCGGGTCCAGAGACCCAGTACTTC.